This T cell receptor (beta chain) emerged from a study of T cells in Graves' hyperthyroidism and ophthalmopathy. Deletions cut 4 bases from V and 6 bases from J, with 14 bases between. Germline V lookup: CDR1 SGHRS, CDR2 YFSETQ. This CDR3 spans 15 amino acids. RNA transcripts yielded amplified TCR beta CDR3 regions. RT-PCR in the first round (using the HTBI primer set) targeted the TCR CDR3. TCRdb re-analysed the multiplex PCR reads in MiXCR, keeping a single row per CDR3 protein. The sample has 550,000 to 600,000 distinct CDR3 sequences, just over 45% seen once. The sequenced sample consisted of peripheral blood or thyroid tissue (not recorded which). This sequence originates from an adult woman with Graves' disease, either hyperthyroidism or ophthalmopathy (not recorded which). The rearrangement uses TRBV5-1 and TRBJ1-6, with D possibly being TRBD1 (5 bases). Written as DNA, the CDR3 is TGCGCCAGCAGCGAAGGGACGCGGAGTAATTCACCCCTCCACTTT. As protein: CASSEGTRSNSPLHF.